This T cell receptor (beta chain) came from a study of CD8 T cells in ankylosing spondylitis. Trimming took 8 bases from V and 2 from J; bases not matched to a gene: 0. The CDR3 contains 12 residues. The germline CDR1 and CDR2 sequences are MNHEY and SVGEGT. Overall study results and limits: Existing reports had already noted some motif variants in reactive arthritis synovial fluid and blood. What appeared characteristic of ankylosing spondylitis blood was a TCR beta motif of 7 or 8 highly homologous variants.

In making TCR beta libraries, quantitative 5'-RACE with molecular barcodes was used. In TCRdb, the 5' RACE reads were re-called with MiXCR into one record per CDR3 protein. The data show about 540,000 distinct CDR3 sequences, roughly 12% seen once. Many counts were recorded for this clonotype. Its antigen remains unidentified. Sequencing was done on a sample of blood, either unsorted or a sorted T cell fraction (not recorded which). The receptor's source is a male donor with ankylosing spondylitis. The chain couples TRBV6-2 or TRBV6-3 to TRBJ1-5; TRBD1 agrees at 7 bases. The CDR3 DNA sequence: TGTGCCAGCGGACAGGGCAATCAGCCCCAGCATTTT. Its translation: CASGQGNQPQHF.